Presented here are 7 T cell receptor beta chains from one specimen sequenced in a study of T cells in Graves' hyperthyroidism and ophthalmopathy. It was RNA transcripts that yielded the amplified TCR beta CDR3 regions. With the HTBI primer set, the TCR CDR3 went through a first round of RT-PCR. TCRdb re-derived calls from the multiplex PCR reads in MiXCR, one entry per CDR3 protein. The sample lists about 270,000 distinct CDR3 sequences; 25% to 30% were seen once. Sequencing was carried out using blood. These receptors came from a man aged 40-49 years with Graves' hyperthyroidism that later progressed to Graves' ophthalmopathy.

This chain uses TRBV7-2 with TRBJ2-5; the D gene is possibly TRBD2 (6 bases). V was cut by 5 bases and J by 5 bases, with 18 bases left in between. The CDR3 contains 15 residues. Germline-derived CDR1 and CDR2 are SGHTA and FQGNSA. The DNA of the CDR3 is TGTGCCAGCAGCGTCGGGACTCCCGGGGTGGAGACCCAGTACTTC. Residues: CASSVGTPGVETQYF.

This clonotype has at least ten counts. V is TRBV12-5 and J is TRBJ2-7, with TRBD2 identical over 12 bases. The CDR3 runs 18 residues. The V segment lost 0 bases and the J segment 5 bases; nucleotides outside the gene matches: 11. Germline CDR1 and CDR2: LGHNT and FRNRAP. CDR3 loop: CASGLVVAMTSGSNEQYF. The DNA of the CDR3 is TGTGCTAGTGGTTTGGTGGTGGCCATGACTAGCGGGAGCAACGAGCAGTACTTC.

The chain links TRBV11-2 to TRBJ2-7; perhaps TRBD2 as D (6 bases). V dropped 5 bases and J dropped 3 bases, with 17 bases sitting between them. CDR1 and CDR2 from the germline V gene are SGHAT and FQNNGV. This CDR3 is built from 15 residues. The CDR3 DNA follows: TGTGCCAGCAGCGCGTTCCGGGACTTCGGCTACGAGCAGTACTTC. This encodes CASSAFRDFGYEQYF.

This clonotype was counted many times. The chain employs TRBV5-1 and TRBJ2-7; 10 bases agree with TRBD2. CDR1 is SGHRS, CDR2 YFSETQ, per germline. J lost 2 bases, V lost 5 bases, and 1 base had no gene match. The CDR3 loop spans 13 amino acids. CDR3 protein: CASSTSGAYEQYF. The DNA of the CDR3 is TGCGCCAGCAGTACTAGCGGGGCCTACGAGCAGTACTTC.

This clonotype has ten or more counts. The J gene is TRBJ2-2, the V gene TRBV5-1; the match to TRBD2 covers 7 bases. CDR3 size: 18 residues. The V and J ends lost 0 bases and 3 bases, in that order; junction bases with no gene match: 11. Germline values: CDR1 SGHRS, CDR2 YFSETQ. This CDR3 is CASSLAGSPGGYTGELFF. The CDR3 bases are TGCGCCAGCAGCTTGGCTGGGTCCCCGGGAGGTTACACCGGGGAGCTGTTTTTT.

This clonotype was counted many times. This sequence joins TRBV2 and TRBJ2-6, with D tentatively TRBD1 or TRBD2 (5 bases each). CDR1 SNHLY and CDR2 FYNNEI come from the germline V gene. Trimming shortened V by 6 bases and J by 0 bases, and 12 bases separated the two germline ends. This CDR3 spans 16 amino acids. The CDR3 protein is CASSRGRSSGANVLTF. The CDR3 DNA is TGTGCCAGCAGCCGGGGACGGAGCTCTGGGGCCAACGTCCTGACTTTC.

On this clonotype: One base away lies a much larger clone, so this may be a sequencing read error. CDR3 nucleotide sequence: TGTGCCAGCACCTGGGAGGGCCTACAAGAGACCCAGTACTTC. Its translation is CASTWEGLQETQYF. The J gene is TRBJ2-5, the V gene TRBV2; 7 nucleotides line up with TRBD2. This CDR3 region has 14 residues. V lost 7 bases and J lost 2; bases outside the gene matches: 7. Germline values: CDR1 SNHLY, CDR2 FYNNEI.